This TCR beta chain was sequenced for a study of T-cell memory formation after mild COVID-19. The CDR3 is made up of 14 amino acids. Losses at the gene ends were 3 bases for V and 8 bases for J; bases not matched to a gene: 7. Germline assignment: CDR1 SGHRS and CDR2 YFSETQ. TCRdb recomputed calls from the 5' RACE reads with MiXCR, one row per CDR3 protein. The sample lists fewer than 250,000 distinct CDR3 sequences, 27% occurring once. The clonotype was recovered from an adult woman who had mild COVID-19 (a few samples of this study predate the infection). Cell type and time point are not known. This chain connects TRBV5-1 to TRBJ1-2; 10 nucleotides align to TRBD1. Sequencing was done on a sample of PBMCs or a T cell subset sorted from them (not recorded which). CDR3 sequence: CASSYDRGQGGYTF. The DNA of the CDR3 is TGCGCCAGCAGCTATGACAGGGGGCAAGGGGGCTACACCTTC.